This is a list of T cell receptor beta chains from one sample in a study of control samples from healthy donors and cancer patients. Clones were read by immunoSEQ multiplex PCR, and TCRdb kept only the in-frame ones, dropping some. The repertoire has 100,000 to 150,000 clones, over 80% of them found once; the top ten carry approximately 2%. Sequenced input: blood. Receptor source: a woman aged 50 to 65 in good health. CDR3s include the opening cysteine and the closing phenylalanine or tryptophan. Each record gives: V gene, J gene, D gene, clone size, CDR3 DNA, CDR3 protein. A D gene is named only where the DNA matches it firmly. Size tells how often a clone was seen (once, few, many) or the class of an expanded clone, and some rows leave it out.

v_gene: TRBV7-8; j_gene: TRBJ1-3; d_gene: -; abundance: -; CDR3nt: TGTGCCAGCAGCTTAGATTCGGGAAACACCATATATTTT; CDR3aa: CASSLDSGNTIYF
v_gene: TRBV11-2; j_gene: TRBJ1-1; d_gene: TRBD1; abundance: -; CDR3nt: TGTGCCAGCAGCTCACAGGGGTCCAGAACTGAAGCTTTCTTT; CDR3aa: CASSSQGSRTEAFF
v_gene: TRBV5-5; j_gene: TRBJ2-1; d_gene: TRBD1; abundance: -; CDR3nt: TGTGCCAGCAGCTTGGGCCCAGGGGGCGAGTACAATGAGCAGTTCTTC; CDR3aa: CASSLGPGGEYNEQFF
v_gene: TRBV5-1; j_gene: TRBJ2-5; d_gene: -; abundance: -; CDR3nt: TGCGCCAGCAGCTTGGGGGACCAGGGTACCCAGTACTTC; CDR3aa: CASSLGDQGTQYF
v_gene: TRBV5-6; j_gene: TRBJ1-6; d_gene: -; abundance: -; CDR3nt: TGTGCCAGCAGGGGGGCGAATAATTCACCCCTCCACTTT; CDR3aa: CASRGANNSPLHF
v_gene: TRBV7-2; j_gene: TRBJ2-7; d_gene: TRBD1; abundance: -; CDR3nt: TGTGCCAGCAGTAAAGGGACAGGTCCTTGGGAGCAGTACTTC; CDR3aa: CASSKGTGPWEQYF
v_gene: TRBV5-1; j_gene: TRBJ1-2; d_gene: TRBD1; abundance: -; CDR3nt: TGCGCCAGCAGCCCTCAAACAGGGGGCTATGGCTACACCTTC; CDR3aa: CASSPQTGGYGYTF
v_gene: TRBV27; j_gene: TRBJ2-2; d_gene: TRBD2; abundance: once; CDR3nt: TGTGCCAGCTCCGATCTAGGCGGGGGGAACACCGGGGAGCTGTTTTTT; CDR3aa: CASSDLGGGNTGELFF
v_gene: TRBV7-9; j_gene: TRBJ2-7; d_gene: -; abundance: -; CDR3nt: TGTGCCAGCAGCTTGAGAGGGGGAAGGGTCTCCTACGAGCAGTACTTC; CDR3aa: CASSLRGGRVSYEQYF
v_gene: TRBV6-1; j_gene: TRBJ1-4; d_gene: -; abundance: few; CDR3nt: TGTGCCAGCAGTGAGGATACAGGGCTTATATTTTTT; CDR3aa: CASSEDTGLIFF
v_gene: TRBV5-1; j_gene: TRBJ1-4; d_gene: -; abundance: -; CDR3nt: TGCGCCAGCAGACCCATAGGGTCCTTTGAAAAACTGTTTTTT; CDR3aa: CASRPIGSFEKLFF
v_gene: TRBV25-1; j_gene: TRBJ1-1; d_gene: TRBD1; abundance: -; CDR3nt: TGTGCCAGCAGTGATCCCAACAGGGGGAACACTGAAGCTTTCTTT; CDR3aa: CASSDPNRGNTEAFF
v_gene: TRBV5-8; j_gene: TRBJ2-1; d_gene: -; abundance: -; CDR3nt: TGTGCCAGCACCGAGGGGCCCTACAATGAGCAGTTCTTC; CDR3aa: CASTEGPYNEQFF
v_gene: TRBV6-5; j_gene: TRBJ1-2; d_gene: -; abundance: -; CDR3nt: TGTGCCAGCAGGGAGGGACTTACAAACTATGGCTACACCTTC; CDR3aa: CASREGLTNYGYTF
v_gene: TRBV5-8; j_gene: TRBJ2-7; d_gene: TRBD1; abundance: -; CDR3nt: TGTGCCAGCAGGGGACAGGGGTTACCCTACGAGCAGTACTTC; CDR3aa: CASRGQGLPYEQYF
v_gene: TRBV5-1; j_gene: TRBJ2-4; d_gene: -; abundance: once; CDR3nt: TGCGCCAGCAGCTTGGAACATGGGAAAAACATTCAGTACTTC; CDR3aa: CASSLEHGKNIQYF
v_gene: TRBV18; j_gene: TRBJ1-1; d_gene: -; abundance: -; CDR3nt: TGTGCCAGCTCACCGGGTGCCGGGGAAGGTGAAGCTTTCTTT; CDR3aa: CASSPGAGEGEAFF
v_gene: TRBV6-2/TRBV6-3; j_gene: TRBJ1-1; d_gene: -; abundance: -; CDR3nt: TGTGCCAGCAGTTCGATCACCGGGACCGACACTGAAGCTTTCTTT; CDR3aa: CASSSITGTDTEAFF
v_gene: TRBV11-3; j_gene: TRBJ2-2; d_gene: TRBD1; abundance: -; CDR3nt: TGTGCCAGCAGCCCGCAGACAGGGGCGGTAGTCGGGGAGCTGTTTTTT; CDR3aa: CASSPQTGAVVGELFF
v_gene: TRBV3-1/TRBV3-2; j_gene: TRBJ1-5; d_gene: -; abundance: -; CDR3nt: TGTGCCAGCAGCGAGTCGGGGACACCGAATCAGCCCCAGCATTTT; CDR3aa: CASSESGTPNQPQHF
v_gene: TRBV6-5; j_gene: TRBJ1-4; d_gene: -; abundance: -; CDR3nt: TGTGCCAGCAGCGGGGGGGACGCGGCTAATGAAAAACTGTTTTTT; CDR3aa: CASSGGDAANEKLFF
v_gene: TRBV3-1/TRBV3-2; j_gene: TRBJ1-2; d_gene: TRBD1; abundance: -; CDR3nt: TGTGCCAGCAGCCACCGGGACAGGGGCGGCTACACCTTC; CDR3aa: CASSHRDRGGYTF
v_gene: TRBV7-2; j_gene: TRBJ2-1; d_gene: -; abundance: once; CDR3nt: TGTGCCAGCAGCTTACGGGTCGGGGGCAATGAGCAGTTCTTC; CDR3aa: CASSLRVGGNEQFF
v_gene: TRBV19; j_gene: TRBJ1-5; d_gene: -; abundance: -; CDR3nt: TGTGCCAGTAGTATAGGACACGGGGGGCTTCAGCATTTT; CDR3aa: CASSIGHGGLQHF
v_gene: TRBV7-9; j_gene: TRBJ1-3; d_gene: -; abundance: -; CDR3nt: TGTGCCAGCAGCCATTGGACATCGGCAACTTCTGGAAACACCATATATTTT; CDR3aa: CASSHWTSATSGNTIYF
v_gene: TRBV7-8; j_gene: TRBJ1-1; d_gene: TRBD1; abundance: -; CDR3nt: TGTGCCAGCAGCTCCATCGCAGGGGGTGAAGCTTTCTTT; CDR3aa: CASSSIAGGEAFF
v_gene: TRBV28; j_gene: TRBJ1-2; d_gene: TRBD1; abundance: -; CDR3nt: TGTGCCAGCAGTTTAAGGGACAGGGTGATAGGTCGGGGCTACACCTTC; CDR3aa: CASSLRDRVIGRGYTF
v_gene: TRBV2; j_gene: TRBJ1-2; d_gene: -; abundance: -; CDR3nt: TGTGCCAGCAGACCGGATGACTCTTTTAACTATGGCTACACCTTC; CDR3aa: CASRPDDSFNYGYTF